The clone carrying this T cell receptor (beta chain) has a single count. These data come from a study of blood T cell repertoires in COVID-19. Study at large: Sources were T cells, B-cell-depleted T cells, or PBMCs; the material itself was cDNA or gDNA.

The authors' processing: Reference gene primer amplification gave nucleated cell count estimates. Measured with immunoSEQ multiplex PCR; TCRdb has only the in-frame clones, and not every one. V, J and clone size are those of that table, while D and trimming were read from the DNA. In the table there are some 400,000 clones, about 89% of which are singletons. In Seattle, patients joined the study during active infection and were tracked longitudinally. Germline V CDR1 and CDR2: MDHEN, SYDVKM. Trimming removed 7 bases from V and 6 bases from J; junction bases left unmatched: 6. CDR3 length equals 13 residues.

V and J are TRBV28 and TRBJ2-3; 8 bases fit TRBD2. Sequences were obtained from peripheral blood. The sequence derives from a woman in her sixties or seventies with COVID-19, enrolled during active disease. CDR3 bases: TGTGCCAGCACCACGGGAGGGGCGGATACGCAGTATTTT. As protein: CASTTGGADTQYF.